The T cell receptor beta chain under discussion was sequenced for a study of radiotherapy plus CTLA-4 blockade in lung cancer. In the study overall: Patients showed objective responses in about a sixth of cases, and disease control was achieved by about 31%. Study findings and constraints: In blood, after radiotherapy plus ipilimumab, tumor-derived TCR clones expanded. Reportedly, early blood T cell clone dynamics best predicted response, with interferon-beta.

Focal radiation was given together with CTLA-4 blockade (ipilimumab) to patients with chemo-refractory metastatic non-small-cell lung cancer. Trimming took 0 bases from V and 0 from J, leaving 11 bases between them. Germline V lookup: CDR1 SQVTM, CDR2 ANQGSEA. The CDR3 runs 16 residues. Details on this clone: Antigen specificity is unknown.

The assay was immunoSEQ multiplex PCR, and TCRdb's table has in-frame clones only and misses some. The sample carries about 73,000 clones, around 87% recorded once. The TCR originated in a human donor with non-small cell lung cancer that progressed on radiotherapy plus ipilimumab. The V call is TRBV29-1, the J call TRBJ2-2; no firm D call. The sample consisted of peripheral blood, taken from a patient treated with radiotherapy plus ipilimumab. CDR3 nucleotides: TGCAGCGTTGAAGATGACATATTCGCGAACACCGGGGAGCTGTTTTTT. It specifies CSVEDDIFANTGELFF.